This TCR beta chain appears in the sequencing data of a study of OX40 agonist ivuxolimab in advanced cancers. TCRdb keeps only in-frame clones here, not all; method: immunoSEQ multiplex PCR. The sample records 60,000 to 85,000 clones, roughly 90% being singletons. The TCR sequence derives from an adult with an advanced solid tumor such as melanoma, head and neck, liver or kidney cancer. Material: CD4+ or CD8+ T cells sorted from blood, obtained in a trial of the OX40 agonist ivuxolimab.

The CDR3 loop is CASSSPGTGEQQYF. DNA of the CDR3: TGTGCCAGCAGCTCCCCCGGGACAGGGGAACAGCAGTACTTC. This chain connects TRBV27 to TRBJ2-7; 10 bases line up with TRBD1. The germline V gene encodes CDR1 MNHEY and CDR2 SMNVEV (reference sequence). V lost 6 bases to trimming and J lost 8 bases; unmatched junction nucleotides: 10. The CDR3 extends over 14 amino acids.